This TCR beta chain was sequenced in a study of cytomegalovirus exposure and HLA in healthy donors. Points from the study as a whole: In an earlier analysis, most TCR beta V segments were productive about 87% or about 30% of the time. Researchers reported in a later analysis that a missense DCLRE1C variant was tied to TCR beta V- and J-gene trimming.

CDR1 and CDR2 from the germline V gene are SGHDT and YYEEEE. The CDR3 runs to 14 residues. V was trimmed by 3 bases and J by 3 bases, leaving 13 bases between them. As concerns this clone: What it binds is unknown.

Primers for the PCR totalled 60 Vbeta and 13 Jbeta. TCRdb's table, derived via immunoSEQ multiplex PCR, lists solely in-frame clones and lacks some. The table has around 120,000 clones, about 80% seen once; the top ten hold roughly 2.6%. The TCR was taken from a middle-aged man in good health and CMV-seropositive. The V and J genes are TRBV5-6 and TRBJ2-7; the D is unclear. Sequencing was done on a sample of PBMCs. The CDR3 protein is CASSYGYGDYEQYF. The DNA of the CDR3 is TGTGCCAGCAGCTACGGGTACGGAGACTACGAGCAGTACTTC.